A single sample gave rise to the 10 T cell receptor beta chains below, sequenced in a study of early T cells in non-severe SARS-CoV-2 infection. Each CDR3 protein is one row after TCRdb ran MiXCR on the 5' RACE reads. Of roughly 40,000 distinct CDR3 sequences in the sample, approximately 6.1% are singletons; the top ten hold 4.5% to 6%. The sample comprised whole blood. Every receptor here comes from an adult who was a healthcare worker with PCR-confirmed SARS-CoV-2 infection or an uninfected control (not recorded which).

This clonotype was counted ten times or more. CDR3 nucleotides: TGCAGCGTTGGGACAGGGGGCGCCGATACGCAGTATTTT. It encodes CSVGTGGADTQYF. The chain has TRBV29-1 and TRBJ2-3; 11 nucleotides agree with TRBD1. The CDR3 is 13 residues long. The junction had 3 bases not matched to a gene; V was cut back by 4 bases and J by 6 bases. CDR1 is SQVTM, CDR2 ANQGSEA, per germline.

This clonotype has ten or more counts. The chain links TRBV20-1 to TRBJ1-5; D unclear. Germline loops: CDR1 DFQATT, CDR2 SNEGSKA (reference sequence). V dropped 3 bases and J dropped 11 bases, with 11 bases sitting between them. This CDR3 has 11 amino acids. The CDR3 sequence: CSASTQATQHF. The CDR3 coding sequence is TGCAGTGCTAGTACTCAGGCTACCCAGCATTTT.

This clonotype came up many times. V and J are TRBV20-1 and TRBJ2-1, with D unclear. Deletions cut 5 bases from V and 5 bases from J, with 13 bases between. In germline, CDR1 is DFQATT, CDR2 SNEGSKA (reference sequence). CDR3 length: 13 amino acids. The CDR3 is CSAPRNLDNEQFF. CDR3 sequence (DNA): TGCAGTGCTCCCCGTAATTTGGACAATGAGCAGTTCTTC.

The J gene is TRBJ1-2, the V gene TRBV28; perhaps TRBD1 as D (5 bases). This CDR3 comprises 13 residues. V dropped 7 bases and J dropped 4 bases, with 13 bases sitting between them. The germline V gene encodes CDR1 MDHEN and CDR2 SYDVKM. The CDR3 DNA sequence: TGTGCCAGCACCTATATAGACAGCTATGGCTACACCTTC. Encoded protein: CASTYIDSYGYTF.

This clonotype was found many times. Here the CDR3 reads CSASPSGRYEQYF. The DNA of the CDR3 is TGCAGTGCTAGTCCTAGCGGGCGATACGAGCAGTACTTC. The gene calls are TRBV20-1 and TRBJ2-7; 8 positions match TRBD2. V lost 3 bases to trimming and J lost 4 bases; unmatched junction nucleotides: 5. In germline, CDR1 is DFQATT, CDR2 SNEGSKA (reference sequence). The CDR3 totals 13 residues.

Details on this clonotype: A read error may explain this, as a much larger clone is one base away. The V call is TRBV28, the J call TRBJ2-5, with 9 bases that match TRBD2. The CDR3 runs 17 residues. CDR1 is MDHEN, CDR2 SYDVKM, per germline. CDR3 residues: CASSLRKAGGIGESQYF. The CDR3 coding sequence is TGTGCCAGCAGTTTGAGGAAAGCGGGAGGCATCGGAGAGTCCCAGTACTTC.

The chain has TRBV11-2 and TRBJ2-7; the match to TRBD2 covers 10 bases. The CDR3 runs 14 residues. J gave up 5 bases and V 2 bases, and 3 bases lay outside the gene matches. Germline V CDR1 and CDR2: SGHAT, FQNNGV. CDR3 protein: CASSLIAGGNEQYF. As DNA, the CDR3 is TGTGCCAGCAGCTTAATAGCGGGAGGAAACGAGCAGTACTTC.

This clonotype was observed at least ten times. The CDR3 is CASSPAGTTLNEQFF. DNA of the CDR3: TGTGCCAGCAGCCCAGCCGGGACGACACTCAATGAGCAGTTCTTC. The rearrangement uses TRBV14 and TRBJ2-1, with D perhaps TRBD1 or TRBD2 (5 bases each). The CDR3 loop spans 15 amino acids. V was cut by 4 bases and J by 6 bases, with 16 bases left in between. The germline gives CDR1 SGHDN, CDR2 FVKESK.

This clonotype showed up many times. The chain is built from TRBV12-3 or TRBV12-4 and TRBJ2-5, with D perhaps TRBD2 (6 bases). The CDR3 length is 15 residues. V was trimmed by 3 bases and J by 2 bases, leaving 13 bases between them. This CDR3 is CASSLGNSGQETQYF. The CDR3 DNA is TGTGCCAGCAGTTTGGGTAATAGCGGACAAGAGACCCAGTACTTC.

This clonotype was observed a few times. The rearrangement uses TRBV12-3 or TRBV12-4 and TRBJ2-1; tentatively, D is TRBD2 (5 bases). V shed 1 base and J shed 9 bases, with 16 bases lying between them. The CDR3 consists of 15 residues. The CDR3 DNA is TGTGCCAGCAGTTTAGGAGCGGTCAAAGGCGGTGAGCAGTTCTTC. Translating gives CASSLGAVKGGEQFF.